Shown below are 17 T cell receptor beta chains from a single sample sequenced in a study of T cell clonotyping in hematopoietic cell transplantation (dated by TCRdb to the early 2020s). Libraries were prepared through the immunoSEQ multiplex PCR assay. In its TCRdb copy, this immuneACCESS table keeps in-frame sequences only and misses some clones. Where compared with another copy, unresolved V genes explain less than half of these, and the others have no known cause. Recorded for this sample are roughly 37,000 clones; over 80% of them occurred a single time. About 2% of the sample lies in the top ten. Input material: peripheral blood mononuclear cells. These TCRs come from a woman aged 40 to 55 in good health. Some clones in this sample may be carry-over from other donors' samples.

The chain employs TRBV6-4 and TRBJ2-1; 9 bases match TRBD2. V was clipped by 0 bases and J by 6 bases; unmatched bases: 6. The V gene's germline CDR1 is MRHNA and CDR2 SNTAGT. The CDR3 spans 16 residues. The CDR3 DNA follows: TGTGCCAGCAGTGACTCTGCGGGAGGGCCTTCCAATGAGCAGTTCTTC. Encoded protein: CASSDSAGGPSNEQFF.

The chain is built from TRBV27 and TRBJ1-5; 7 bases agree with TRBD1. Germline V lookup: CDR1 MNHEY, CDR2 SMNVEV (reference sequence). Trimming cost V 6 bases and J 8 bases; bases outside gene matches: 13. The CDR3 has 15 amino acids. DNA of the CDR3: TGTGCCAGCAGCCGTGGACAGGAGCTGGGTAAGCCCCAGCATTTT. Protein sequence: CASSRGQELGKPQHF.

Here the CDR3 reads CASSYSRGMNTEAFF. The CDR3 coding sequence is TGTGCCAGCAGTTACTCGCGGGGCATGAACACTGAAGCTTTCTTT. The rearrangement uses TRBV6-5 and TRBJ1-1; D might be TRBD1 (5 bases). Trimming left V 0 bases short and J 0 bases short, with 8 bases between. The CDR3 spans 15 residues. The germline gives CDR1 MNHEY, CDR2 SVGAGI.

The chain recombines TRBV7-9 with TRBJ2-7; D might be TRBD1 (6 bases). The V and J ends lost 3 bases and 2 bases respectively, with 11 bases between them. The CDR3 sequence is 14 residues long. Looked up from germline, CDR1 is SEHNR and CDR2 is FQNEAQ (reference sequence). CDR3 amino acids: CASSFPRDTYEQYF. The CDR3 bases are TGTGCCAGCAGCTTCCCCAGGGACACCTACGAGCAGTACTTC.

The chain uses TRBV9 and TRBJ2-3; the match to TRBD2 covers 10 bases. V lost 2 bases to trimming and J lost 0 bases; unmatched junction nucleotides: 6. CDR1 and CDR2 (germline): SGDLS, YYNGEE. The CDR3 covers 17 residues. The CDR3 region is CASSVSSGRGSTDTQYF. The CDR3 DNA reads TGTGCCAGCAGCGTGAGCAGCGGGAGGGGCAGCACAGATACGCAGTATTTT.

The chain employs TRBV5-1 and TRBJ2-5, with 8 bases aligning to TRBD2. The germline V gene has CDR1 SGHRS and CDR2 YFSETQ. Trimming cost V 3 bases and J 4 bases; bases outside gene matches: 5. This CDR3 contains 14 residues. In DNA form, the CDR3 reads TGCGCCAGCAGCTATAGACGGGGGGGAGAGACCCAGTACTTC. Its translation: CASSYRRGGETQYF.

The chain recombines TRBV11-2 with TRBJ2-6; TRBD1 matches at 9 bases. This CDR3 contains 19 residues. Trimming cost V 5 bases and J 0 bases; bases outside gene matches: 11. CDR1 and CDR2 (germline): SGHAT, FQNNGV. The CDR3 coding sequence is TGTGCCAGCAGCCCTTGGACAGGGGAGAATCTCTCTGGGGCCAACGTCCTGACTTTC. The encoded protein is CASSPWTGENLSGANVLTF. Using reference TRBV11-2 and TRBJ2-6 for the parts outside the CDR3, the full variable domain is EAGVAQSPRYKIIEKRQSVAFWCNPISGHATLYWYQQILGQGPKLLIQFQNNGVVDDSQLPKDRFSAERLKGVDSTLKIQPAKLEDSAVYLCASSPWTGENLSGANVLTFGAGSRLTVL.

The chain combines TRBV4-1 with TRBJ1-2, with D uncertain. The CDR3 loop spans 17 amino acids. Germline CDR1 is MGHRA and CDR2 is YSYEKL. V lost 1 base to trimming and J lost 4 bases, with 19 bases between them. The CDR3 protein is CASSQGGQVRPIYGYTF. CDR3 nucleotide sequence: TGCGCCAGCAGCCAAGGAGGTCAGGTCAGGCCTATCTATGGCTACACCTTC.

The chain has TRBV19 and TRBJ2-2; D is perhaps TRBD1 (8 bases). CDR1 and CDR2 (germline): LNHDA, SQIVND (reference sequence). V was cut by 7 bases and J by 6 bases, with 27 bases left in between. This CDR3 region has 18 residues. CDR3: CASTTLWSGTGSSGELFF. The CDR3 DNA reads as TGTGCCAGTACTACATTATGGAGCGGGACAGGATCGTCCGGGGAGCTGTTTTTT.

The V gene is TRBV7-2, the J gene TRBJ2-7, with D unresolved. Looked up from germline, CDR1 is SGHTA and CDR2 is FQGNSA. The V and J ends lost 5 bases and 4 bases respectively, with 15 bases between them. CDR3 length equals 14 residues. The CDR3 sequence: CASSPQVASYEQYF. CDR3 bases: TGTGCCAGCAGCCCCCAGGTCGCCTCGTACGAGCAGTACTTC.

This rearrangement joins TRBV14 to TRBJ2-2; the D is unclear. The V gene lost 4 bases and the J gene lost 5 bases, with 11 bases spanning the gap. The CDR3 spans 14 residues. Germline values: CDR1 SGHDN, CDR2 FVKESK. The CDR3: CASSLLVWTGELFF. The CDR3 DNA reads TGTGCCAGCAGCCTACTTGTGTGGACCGGGGAGCTGTTTTTT.

As DNA, the CDR3 is TGTGCCAGCAGCTTAGCAGTCAACAATGAGCAGTTCTTC. Translating it yields CASSLAVNNEQFF. The chain combines TRBV11-3 with TRBJ2-1; D gene ambiguous. The V end lost 1 base, the J end lost 5 bases, and 6 bases lay between the germline ends. The CDR3 extends over 13 amino acids. CDR1 and CDR2 from the germline V gene are SGHNT and YENEEA. Complete variable domain (other parts from reference TRBV11-3 and TRBJ2-1): EAGVVQSPRYKIIEKKQPVAFWCNPISGHNTLYWYLQNLGQGPELLIRYENEEAVDDSQLPKDRFSAERLKGVDSTLKIQPAELGDSAVYLCASSLAVNNEQFFGPGTRLTVL.

The rearrangement joins TRBV14 to TRBJ1-4; perhaps TRBD1 as D (5 bases). The V end was cut by 1 base, the J end by 1 base, with 25 bases between. Germline assignment: CDR1 SGHDN and CDR2 FVKESK. CDR3 length: 21 amino acids. The CDR3 DNA follows: TGTGCCAGCAGCCAAGGCGACAAGGAGGGGCTCCCCGAGGTAACTAATGAAAAACTGTTTTTT. Its translation is CASSQGDKEGLPEVTNEKLFF.

The genes are TRBV6-6 and TRBJ1-4; D may be TRBD1 (6 bases). In germline, CDR1 is MNHNY, CDR2 SVGAGI (reference sequence). This CDR3 is 15 amino acids long. V was pared by 10 bases and J by 8 bases, with 23 bases between. The CDR3 here is CATTLQLGGREKLFF. The CDR3 DNA is TGTGCCACCACCCTCCAGTTAGGGGGTAGAGAAAAACTGTTTTTT.

The CDR3: CASSSYTGGYTF. The CDR3 nucleotides are TGTGCCAGCAGCTCGTACACCGGTGGCTACACCTTC. The chain uses TRBV5-4 and TRBJ1-2; no definite D call. Looked up from germline, CDR1 is SGHNT and CDR2 is YYREEE (reference sequence). CDR3 length: 12 residues. Trimming removed 3 bases at V and 7 bases at J, with 10 bases between.

V usage is TRBV10-3 and J usage is TRBJ1-5; unclear D gene. The CDR3 loop spans 17 amino acids. Between the trimmed V and J ends, which lost 8 bases and 0 bases, there was a span of 20 bases. From germline, CDR1 is ENHRY and CDR2 SYGVKD. In nucleotides, the CDR3 is TGTGCCATCTTAGTGGGCGGGAGGACGTATAGCAATCAGCCCCAGCATTTT. This gives the protein CAILVGGRTYSNQPQHF.

The rearrangement uses TRBV30 and TRBJ2-3, with D possibly being TRBD2 (5 bases). Germline CDR1 is GTSNPN and CDR2 is SVGIG (reference sequence). The ends were cut back, 5 bases at V and 4 bases at J, with 10 bases in the middle. The CDR3 totals 12 residues. The chain's CDR3 is CAWGGGADTQYF. Here the CDR3 DNA reads TGTGCCTGGGGAGGTGGCGCAGATACGCAGTATTTT.